This TCR beta chain was recorded in a study of T cells in Graves' hyperthyroidism and ophthalmopathy. General study results and limits: The majority of expanded thyroid clonotypes above 0.001 also appeared in blood.

Comment on this clonotype: What it binds is not known.

Per the germline V gene, CDR1 is SGHAT and CDR2 is FQNNGV. The ends lost 0 bases at V and 9 bases at J; junction bases unmatched: 7. This CDR3 region has 16 residues. The source material, RNA transcripts, was used to amplify TCR beta CDR3 regions. A first-round RT-PCR of the TCR CDR3 used the HTBI primer set. Each CDR3 protein is one row after TCRdb ran MiXCR on the multiplex PCR reads. Of over 350,000 distinct CDR3 sequences in the sample, 15% to 20% were seen once. The sequenced sample consisted of blood. This sequence joins TRBV11-2 and TRBJ2-1; 11 positions match TRBD2. The TCR sequence derives from a young man with Graves' ophthalmopathy. CDR3 protein: CASSLELAGAGSEQFF. CDR3 coding DNA: TGTGCCAGCAGCTTAGAACTAGCGGGGGCCGGGAGTGAGCAGTTCTTC. The full variable domain, with the rest looked up from reference TRBV11-2 and TRBJ2-1, is EAGVAQSPRYKIIEKRQSVAFWCNPISGHATLYWYQQILGQGPKLLIQFQNNGVVDDSQLPKDRFSAERLKGVDSTLKIQPAKLEDSAVYLCASSLELAGAGSEQFFGPGTRLTVL.